This TCR beta chain came from a study of shared clonotypes between healthy human individuals (dated by TCRdb to 2019 to 2021). Background for the entire study: The cohort included three men and a couple of women between 18 and 49 years of age. Each donor's leukapheresis produced roughly between about 0.8 and 10 billion PBMCs. Libraries were prepared and TCR repertoires were sequenced by different laboratories using diverse techniques, in order to increase sequencing depth and limit assay-specific biases. To estimate repertoire size and how much clonotype sharing occurs between individuals, the study deeply sequenced the blood TCR repertoires of about five healthy adults.

What the authors observed across the whole study: Based on pairwise subsampling, the degree of clonotype sharing among donors was expected to be affected by sequencing depth. Sampling was limited to blood, and TCR repertoires in tissue likely differ from TCR repertoires in blood. Because the study included only a small number of donors, the genetic and exposure-history diversity represented was limited.

The CDR3 runs 15 residues from the cysteine to the phenylalanine. The entry retains the CDR3 DNA only, 45 bases that are in frame from base 1. V ends up 3 bases short and J 4 bases short, with an unmatched junction base count of 7. Reading the germline V gene gives CDR1 SGHVS and CDR2 FQNEAQ. The donors were healthy, HIV-negative adults with no recently reported acute infections or vaccinations. Every donor was a Caucasian adult residing in Nashville, Tennessee, USA. For unsorted samples, 90 million or so PBMCs were counted, and genomic DNA was extracted using the QIAamp DNA Blood Mini kit. After blood collection by leukapheresis, PBMCs were isolated using Ficoll-Histopaque density gradient centrifugation and then cryopreserved in the vapor phase of liquid nitrogen. On this clone: No cognate antigen has been identified for it. Base qualities are not provided; no much larger clone lies one nucleotide away.

Using the deep immunoSEQ assay, multiplex PCR amplified TCR CDR3 regions from genomic DNA. For each cell subset, the extracted genomic DNA was distributed evenly across all wells of several immunoSEQ 96-well plates, and each plate served as one replicate. For unsorted PBMC, each replicate PCR was loaded with roughly 330 ng genomic DNA, equivalent to approximately 33,000 T cell genomes. Unsorted PBMC genomic DNA was sequenced across ten immunoSEQ deep assay plates. The purified libraries were quantified using a Qubit 3.0 fluorometer, sized with a Bioanalyzer 2100, and then quantified again using the KAPA Library Quantification kit. Every immunoSEQ 96-well plate was sequenced on a dedicated single-read 150-cycle Illumina NextSeq 550 flow cell. The authors' analysis ran thus. Because the immunoSEQ output included only junctional sequences and no quality scores, the filtering could not be the same as the filtering used for full-length reads. Sequences were annotated with PyIR, a Python wrapper for IgBLAST v1.9, using IMGT germline references to assign V/J genes and CDR3. Reads were filtered out if the reads had weak V/J assignments (E-value above 1e-6), no CDR3, stop codons, out-of-frame junctions, or ambiguous translated residues. V3J clonotypes were defined by identical inferred V gene, J gene, and CDR3 amino acid sequence. The percentage overlap between two repertoires was calculated by dividing the number of shared unique clonotypes by the size of the smaller repertoire. RTK rarefaction, the Chao1 estimator, and Recon v2.1 estimates of unobserved clonotypes were used to assess repertoire richness. The source is immuneACCESS, and TCRdb retained only in-frame sequences with V and J called. Part of the clones is not carried over; for the studies checked, unresolved V genes explain less than half of this, and the remainder is unexplained. V, J and clone size are taken as reported in that table, and D and trimming were inferred from the DNA itself. Across this sample there are approximately 500,000 clones, with 75% to 80% seen only once. The ten largest clones add up to roughly an eighth of the sample.

The TCR sequence derives from a woman in her 40s in good health. Some clones in this sample may be carry-over from other donors' samples. The chain joins TRBV7-8 to TRBJ2-3, with 7 bases in between that match TRBD2. Sequencing was carried out using PBMCs. The CDR3 sequence is CASSFWGGSPDTQYF. The DNA is TGTGCCAGCAGCTTTTGGGGGGGTTCTCCAGATACGCAGTATTTT.